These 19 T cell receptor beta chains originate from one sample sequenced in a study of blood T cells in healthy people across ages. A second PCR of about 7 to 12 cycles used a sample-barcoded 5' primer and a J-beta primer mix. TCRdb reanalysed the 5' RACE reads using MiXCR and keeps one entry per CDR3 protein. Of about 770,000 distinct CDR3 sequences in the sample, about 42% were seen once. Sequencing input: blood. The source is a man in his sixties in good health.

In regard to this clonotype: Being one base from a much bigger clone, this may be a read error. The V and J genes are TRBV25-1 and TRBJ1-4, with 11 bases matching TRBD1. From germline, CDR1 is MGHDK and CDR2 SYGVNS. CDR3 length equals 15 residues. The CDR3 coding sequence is TGTGCCTGCAGTGAATCGGGGACAGGGGGGGAAAAACTGTTTTTT. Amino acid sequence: CACSESGTGGEKLFF. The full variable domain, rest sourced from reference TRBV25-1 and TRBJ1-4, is EADIYQTPRYLVIGTGKKITLECSQTMGHDKMYWYQQDPGMELHLIHYSYGVNSTEKGDLSSESTVSRIRTEHFPLTLESARPSHTSQYLCACSESGTGGEKLFFGSGTQLSVL.

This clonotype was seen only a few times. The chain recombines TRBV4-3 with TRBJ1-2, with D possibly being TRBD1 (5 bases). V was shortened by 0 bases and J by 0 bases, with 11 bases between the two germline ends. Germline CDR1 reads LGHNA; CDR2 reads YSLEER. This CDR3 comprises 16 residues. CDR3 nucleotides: TGCGCCAGCAGCCAAGATTGGAGGGGATCTAACTATGGCTACACCTTC. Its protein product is CASSQDWRGSNYGYTF.

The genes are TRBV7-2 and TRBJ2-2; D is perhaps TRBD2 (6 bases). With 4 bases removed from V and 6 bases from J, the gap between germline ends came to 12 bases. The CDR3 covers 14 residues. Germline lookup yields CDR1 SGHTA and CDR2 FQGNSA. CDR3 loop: CASSSTGGPGELFF. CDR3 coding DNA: TGTGCCAGCAGCTCTACAGGAGGGCCCGGGGAGCTGTTTTTT. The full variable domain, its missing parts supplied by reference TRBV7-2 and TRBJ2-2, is GAGVSQSPSNKVTEKGKDVELRCDPISGHTALYWYRQSLGQGLEFLIYFQGNSAPDKSGLPSDRFSAERTGGSVSTLTIQRTQQEDSAVYLCASSSTGGPGELFFGEGSRLTVL.

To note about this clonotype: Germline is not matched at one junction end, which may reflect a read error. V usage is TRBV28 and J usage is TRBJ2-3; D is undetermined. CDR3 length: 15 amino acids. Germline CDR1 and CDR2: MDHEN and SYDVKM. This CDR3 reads CASSSILTQTDTRYF. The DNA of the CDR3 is TGTGCCAGCAGTTCCATCCTAACTCAAACAGATACGCGGTATTTT.

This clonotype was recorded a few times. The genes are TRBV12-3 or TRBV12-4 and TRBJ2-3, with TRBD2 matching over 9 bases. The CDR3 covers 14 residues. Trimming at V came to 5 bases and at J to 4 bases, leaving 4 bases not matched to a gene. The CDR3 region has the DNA TGTGCCAGCAGTAGCGGGGGGATAGCAGATACGCAGTATTTT. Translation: CASSSGGIADTQYF.

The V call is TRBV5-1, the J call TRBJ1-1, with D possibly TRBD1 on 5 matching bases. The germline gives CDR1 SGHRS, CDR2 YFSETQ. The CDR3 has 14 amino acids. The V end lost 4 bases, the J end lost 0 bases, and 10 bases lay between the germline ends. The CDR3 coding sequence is TGCGCCAGCAGCCCTGGAGGGGTGAACACTGAAGCTTTCTTT. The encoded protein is CASSPGGVNTEAFF.

CDR3 nucleotide sequence: TGCAGTGCTACCCTTGAATCGGGACAGGGGACAGATACGCAGTATTTT. It yields the protein CSATLESGQGTDTQYF. This rearrangement joins TRBV20-1 to TRBJ2-3; 10 nucleotides agree with TRBD1. Losses at the gene ends were 4 bases for V and 3 bases for J; bases not matched to a gene: 10. The CDR3 length is 16 residues. From germline, CDR1 is DFQATT and CDR2 SNEGSKA (reference sequence).

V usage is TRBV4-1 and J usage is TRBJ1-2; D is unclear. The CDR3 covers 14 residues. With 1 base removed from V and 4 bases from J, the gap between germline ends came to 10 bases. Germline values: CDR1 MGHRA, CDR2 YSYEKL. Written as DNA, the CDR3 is TGCGCCAGCAGCCAAGCCCGCCAATCCTATGGCTACACCTTC. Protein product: CASSQARQSYGYTF.

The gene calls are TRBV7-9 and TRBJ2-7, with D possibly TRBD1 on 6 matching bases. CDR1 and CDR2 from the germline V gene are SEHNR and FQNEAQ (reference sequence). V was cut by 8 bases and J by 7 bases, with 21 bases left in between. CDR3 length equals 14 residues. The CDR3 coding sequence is TGTGCCAGCGCAACGAACAGGGTCCCGGTGGAGCAGTACTTC. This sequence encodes CASATNRVPVEQYF.

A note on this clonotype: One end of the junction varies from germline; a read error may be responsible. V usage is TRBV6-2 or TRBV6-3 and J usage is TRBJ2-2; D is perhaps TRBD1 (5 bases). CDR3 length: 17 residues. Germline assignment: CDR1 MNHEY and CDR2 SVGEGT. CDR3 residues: CAGSRRRTSLDTGELFF. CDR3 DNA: TGTGCCGGCAGTCGGCGTAGGACAAGTTTAGACACCGGGGAGCTGTTTTTT.

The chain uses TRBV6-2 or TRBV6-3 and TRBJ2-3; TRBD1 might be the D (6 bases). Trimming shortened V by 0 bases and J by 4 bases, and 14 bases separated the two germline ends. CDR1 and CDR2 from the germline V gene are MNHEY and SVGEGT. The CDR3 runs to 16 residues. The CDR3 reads CASSYSIQGRPDTQYF. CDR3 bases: TGTGCCAGCAGTTACTCGATACAGGGAAGGCCAGATACGCAGTATTTT.

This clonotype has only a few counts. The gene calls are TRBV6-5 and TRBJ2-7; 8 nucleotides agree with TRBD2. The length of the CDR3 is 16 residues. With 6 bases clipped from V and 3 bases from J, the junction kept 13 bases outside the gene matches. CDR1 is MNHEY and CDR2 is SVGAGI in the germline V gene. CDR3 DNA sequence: TGTGCCAGCAGAAAACGGGGGAGCGGGGGAAACTACGAGCAGTACTTC. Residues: CASRKRGSGGNYEQYF.

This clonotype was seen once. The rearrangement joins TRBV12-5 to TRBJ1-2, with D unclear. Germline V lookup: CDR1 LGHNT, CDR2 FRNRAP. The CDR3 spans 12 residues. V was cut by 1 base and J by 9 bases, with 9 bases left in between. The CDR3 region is CASGLGIIRYTF. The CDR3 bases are TGTGCTAGTGGTTTGGGGATAATCCGCTACACCTTC.

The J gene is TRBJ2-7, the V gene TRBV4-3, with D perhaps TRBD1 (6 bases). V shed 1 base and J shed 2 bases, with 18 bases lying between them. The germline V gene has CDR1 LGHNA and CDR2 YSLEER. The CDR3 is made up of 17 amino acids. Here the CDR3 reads CASSQVGPGDQTYEQYF. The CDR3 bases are TGCGCCAGCAGCCAAGTTGGTCCAGGGGACCAAACCTACGAGCAGTACTTC.

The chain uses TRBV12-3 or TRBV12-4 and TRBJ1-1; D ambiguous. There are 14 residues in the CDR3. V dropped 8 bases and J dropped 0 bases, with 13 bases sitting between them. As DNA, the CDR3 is TGTGCCAGCGGTCTTGGGCAGATGAACACTGAAGCTTTCTTT. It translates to CASGLGQMNTEAFF.

CDR3 coding DNA: TGTGCCAGCATCTCTAGTGTCGGTGAGCAGTTCTTC. Its protein is CASISSVGEQFF. The chain is built from TRBV7-3 and TRBJ2-1; no firm D call. V shed 7 bases and J shed 9 bases, with 13 bases lying between them. Germline V gene sequence: CDR1 SGHTA, CDR2 FQGTGA. The CDR3 spans 12 residues.

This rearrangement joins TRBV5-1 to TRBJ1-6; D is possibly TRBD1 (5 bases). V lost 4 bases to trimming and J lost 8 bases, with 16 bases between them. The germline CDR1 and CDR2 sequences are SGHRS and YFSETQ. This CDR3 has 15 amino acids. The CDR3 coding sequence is TGCGCCAGCAGCAGAGACAGCTATGGGGATTCACCCCTCCACTTT. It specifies CASSRDSYGDSPLHF.

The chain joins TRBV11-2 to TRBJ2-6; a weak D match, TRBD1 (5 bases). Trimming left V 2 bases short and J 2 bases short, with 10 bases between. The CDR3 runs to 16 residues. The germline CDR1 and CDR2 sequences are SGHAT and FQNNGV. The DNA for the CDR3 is TGTGCCAGCAGCTTATCCGGACATACTGGGGCCAACGTCCTGACTTTC. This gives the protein CASSLSGHTGANVLTF.

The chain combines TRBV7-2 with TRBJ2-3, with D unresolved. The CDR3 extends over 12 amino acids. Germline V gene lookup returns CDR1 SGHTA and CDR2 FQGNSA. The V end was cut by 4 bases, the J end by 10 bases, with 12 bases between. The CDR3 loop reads CASSYTQSAQYF. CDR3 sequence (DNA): TGTGCCAGCAGCTACACCCAAAGCGCGCAGTATTTT.